These 27 T cell receptor beta chains were all obtained from the same sample, sequenced in a study of T cells in Graves' hyperthyroidism and ophthalmopathy. TCR beta CDR3 region amplification was performed from RNA transcripts. TCR CDR3 regions were first amplified by RT-PCR with HTBI primers. TCRdb used MiXCR to reprocess the multiplex PCR reads, holding one entry per CDR3 protein. The repertoire holds over 450,000 distinct CDR3 sequences, with 15% to 20% as singletons. The specimen was blood. The receptors originated from a young woman with Graves' ophthalmopathy.

This clonotype was observed many times. V usage is TRBV30 and J usage is TRBJ1-2; D is possibly TRBD1 (6 bases). CDR1 and CDR2 from the germline V gene are GTSNPN and SVGIG (reference sequence). Trimming cost V 7 bases and J 8 bases, with 14 bases left between them. The CDR3 is 11 amino acids. CDR3 bases: TGTGCCTCCCCAGGACAGAAGGGCTACACCTTC. Translation gives CASPGQKGYTF.

Of note for this clonotype: A much larger clone is a single base away; this may be a read error. The V and J genes are TRBV2 and TRBJ1-4, with 7 bases matching TRBD1. The CDR3 is 15 amino acids. Germline V lookup: CDR1 SNHLY, CDR2 FYNNEI. This CDR3 reads CASSARQGANEKLSF. CDR3 DNA sequence: TGTGCCAGCAGTGCACGACAGGGAGCTAATGAAAAACTGTCTTTT. Using reference TRBV2 and TRBJ1-4 for the parts outside the CDR3, the full variable domain is EPEVTQTPSHQVTQMGQEVILRCVPISNHLYFYWYRQILGQKVEFLVSFYNNEISEKSEIFDDQFSVERPDGSNFTLKIRSTKLEDSAMYFCASSARQGANEKLSFGSGTQLSVL.

Only a few counts were recorded for this clonotype. The genes are TRBV29-1 and TRBJ1-2; D perhaps matches TRBD1 (6 bases). Germline CDR1 SQVTM, CDR2 ANQGSEA. The CDR3 contains 14 residues. V gave up 1 base and J gave up 2 bases, with 11 bases separating them. CDR3 coding DNA: TGCAGCGTTGAAGGGACAGCTCAAAACTATGGCTACACCTTC. This codes for CSVEGTAQNYGYTF. Combining the CDR3 with reference TRBV29-1 and TRBJ1-2 gives the whole variable domain SAVISQKPSRDICQRGTSLTIQCQVDSQVTMMFWYRQQPGQSLTLIATANQGSEATYESGFVIDKFPISRPNLTFSTLTVSNMSPEDSSIYLCSVEGTAQNYGYTFGSGTRLTVV.

This clonotype was seen ten or more times. The chain joins TRBV28 to TRBJ1-2, with 7 bases fitting TRBD1. This CDR3 contains 15 residues. J lost 8 bases, V lost 4 bases, and 13 bases had no gene match. CDR1 and CDR2 from the germline V gene are MDHEN and SYDVKM. The CDR3 region has the DNA TGTGCCAGCAGTTCGACTCGGGAGGGGGCGCGAGGCTACACCTTC. Residues: CASSSTREGARGYTF.

Many counts were recorded for this clonotype. The chain carries TRBV7-2 and TRBJ2-1; D perhaps matches TRBD1 (5 bases). The CDR3 extends over 13 amino acids. The V end was cut by 10 bases, the J end by 0 bases, with 10 bases between. The germline V gene encodes CDR1 SGHTA and CDR2 FQGNSA. This CDR3 is CATRASSYNEQFF. The CDR3 DNA follows: TGTGCCACCAGGGCCAGCTCCTACAATGAGCAGTTCTTC.

This clonotype has at least ten counts. V is TRBV5-8 and J is TRBJ1-2; D remains unclear. V was shortened by 1 base and J by 0 bases, with 4 bases between the two germline ends. The CDR3 length is 13 residues. CDR1 and CDR2 from the germline V gene are SGHTS and YDEGEE. As DNA, the CDR3 is TGTGCCAGCAGCTTGAATGCTAACTATGGCTACACCTTC. Amino acids: CASSLNANYGYTF.

At least ten counts were recorded for this clonotype. V and J are TRBV7-2 and TRBJ2-3; 12 bases agree with TRBD2. From germline, CDR1 is SGHTA and CDR2 FQGNSA. The V and J ends lost 5 bases and 7 bases, in that order; junction bases with no gene match: 10. This CDR3 spans 16 amino acids. CDR3 DNA sequence: TGTGCCAGCAGCCCACGACTAGCGGGGGTTTTAAATACGCAGTATTTT. Translating gives CASSPRLAGVLNTQYF.

This clonotype was counted at least ten times. The genes are TRBV27 and TRBJ1-1; possible D gene TRBD1, 5 bases. The germline gives CDR1 MNHEY, CDR2 SMNVEV (reference sequence). CDR3 length: 16 residues. The V end was cut by 2 bases, the J end by 4 bases, with 17 bases between. The CDR3 reads CASSLRAGYLGTEAFF. The CDR3 DNA reads as TGTGCCAGCAGTTTAAGGGCAGGGTATCTTGGCACTGAAGCTTTCTTT.

This clonotype showed up just a few times. This chain connects TRBV6-5 to TRBJ2-7; the match to TRBD1 covers 8 bases. Trimming at V came to 0 bases and at J to 2 bases, leaving 9 bases not matched to a gene. The CDR3 spans 17 residues. Germline CDR1 reads MNHEY; CDR2 reads SVGAGI. CDR3 amino acids: CASSYSMYRTGPYEQYF. The CDR3 coding sequence is TGTGCCAGCAGTTACTCGATGTACCGGACAGGGCCCTACGAGCAGTACTTC.

The V gene is TRBV7-2, the J gene TRBJ2-1, with 7 nucleotides matching TRBD1. The CDR3 runs 14 residues. After removal of 6 bases from V and 4 bases from J, the junction contained 6 bases not matched to a gene. Germline values: CDR1 SGHTA, CDR2 FQGNSA. Here the CDR3 reads CASSGTEVYNEQFF. The CDR3 region has the DNA TGTGCCAGCAGTGGGACAGAGGTATACAATGAGCAGTTCTTC.

The rearrangement uses TRBV19 and TRBJ2-4; 9 bases line up with TRBD2. CDR3 length: 15 amino acids. Germline lookup yields CDR1 LNHDA and CDR2 SQIVND (reference sequence). V lost 5 bases and J lost 6; bases outside the gene matches: 8. CDR3 in amino acids: CASSESGGPRNIQYF. DNA for the CDR3: TGTGCCAGTAGTGAGAGCGGGGGGCCTAGAAACATTCAGTACTTC.

In this sample, this clonotype turned up many times. The chain employs TRBV7-3 and TRBJ2-1; 11 nucleotides match TRBD2. CDR1 is SGHTA and CDR2 is FQGTGA in the germline V gene. V lost 4 bases, J lost 7 bases, and 9 bases stayed unmatched. This CDR3 is built from 16 residues. The CDR3 DNA follows: TGTGCCAGCAGCTCACAACTAGCGGGAGTAGGGAATGAGCAGTTCTTC. This translates into CASSSQLAGVGNEQFF.

The sample holds a few counts of this clonotype. This rearrangement joins TRBV7-9 to TRBJ1-4; no definite D call. This CDR3 contains 14 residues. Germline V gene data show CDR1 as SEHNR and CDR2 as FQNEAQ (reference sequence). V gave up 5 bases and J gave up 0 bases, with 7 bases separating them. DNA for the CDR3: TGTGCCAGCAGCCCTCCCCCAACTAATGAAAAACTGTTTTTT. Amino acids: CASSPPPTNEKLFF. Combining the CDR3 with reference TRBV7-9 and TRBJ1-4 gives the whole variable domain DTGVSQNPRHKITKRGQNVTFRCDPISEHNRLYWYRQTLGQGPEFLTYFQNEAQLEKSRLLSDRFSAERPKGSFSTLEIQRTEQGDSAMYLCASSPPPTNEKLFFGSGTQLSVL.

This clonotype was seen repeatedly, ten times or more. CDR3 loop: CASSLRNPGELFF. DNA for the CDR3: TGTGCCAGCAGTCTACGTAACCCCGGGGAGCTGTTTTTT. This rearrangement joins TRBV28 to TRBJ2-2; D is unresolved. CDR3 size: 13 residues. Trimming cost V 5 bases and J 6 bases, with 10 bases left between them. The germline V gene has CDR1 MDHEN and CDR2 SYDVKM.

Many counts were recorded for this clonotype. The chain has TRBV6-2 or TRBV6-3 and TRBJ1-6; 8 nucleotides match TRBD1. Germline V lookup: CDR1 MNHEY, CDR2 SVGEGT. This CDR3 has 15 residues. The ends lost 8 bases at V and 7 bases at J; junction bases unmatched: 10. The CDR3 is CASGPGGARNSPLHF. DNA of the CDR3: TGTGCCAGCGGCCCAGGGGGCGCGAGGAATTCACCCCTCCACTTT.

This clonotype was observed many times. The chain links TRBV30 to TRBJ2-3, with 11 bases aligning to TRBD2. The CDR3 loop spans 15 amino acids. CDR1 and CDR2 from the germline V gene are GTSNPN and SVGIG (reference sequence). Trimming at V came to 2 bases and at J to 0 bases, leaving 1 base not matched to a gene. CDR3 loop: CAWSWTSGSTDTQYF. For the CDR3, the DNA is TGTGCCTGGAGTTGGACTAGCGGGAGCACAGATACGCAGTATTTT.

This chain uses TRBV25-1 with TRBJ2-1, with D perhaps matching TRBD2 (6 bases). V gave up 8 bases and J gave up 4 bases, with 18 bases separating them. Per germline, CDR1 MGHDK and CDR2 SYGVNS. This CDR3 is 15 amino acids long. The CDR3 nucleotides are TGTGCCAGCTCTAAAGCGGCAGGGAGGTACAATGAGCAGTTCTTC. It codes for CASSKAAGRYNEQFF.

There are many counts of this clonotype. The chain has TRBV30 and TRBJ1-1; no reliable D call. The V end was cut by 1 base, the J end by 0 bases, with 6 bases between. Germline CDR1 and CDR2: GTSNPN and SVGIG (reference sequence). This CDR3 spans 13 amino acids. The CDR3 loop reads CAWSGRMNTEAFF. CDR3 nucleotide sequence: TGTGCCTGGAGTGGACGGATGAACACTGAAGCTTTCTTT.

Only a few counts were recorded for this clonotype. The chain links TRBV6-2 or TRBV6-3 to TRBJ2-1; a weak D match, TRBD2 (6 bases). The V end was cut by 2 bases, the J end by 7 bases, with 9 bases between. The CDR3 spans 13 residues. The V gene's germline CDR1 is MNHEY and CDR2 SVGEGT. The CDR3 DNA follows: TGTGCCAGCAGTTACGCGGGACTGAATGAGCAGTTCTTC. This encodes CASSYAGLNEQFF.

The chain uses TRBV6-5 and TRBJ2-3, with 7 positions matching TRBD1. After removal of 3 bases from V and 2 bases from J, the junction contained 5 bases not matched to a gene. The germline V gene has CDR1 MNHEY and CDR2 SVGAGI. The CDR3 is 15 amino acids. The CDR3, as DNA: TGTGCCAGCAGTTATCGACAGGGTACCACAGATACGCAGTATTTT. It encodes CASSYRQGTTDTQYF.

Ten or more counts support this clonotype. The genes are TRBV28 and TRBJ1-2, with D hard to call. This CDR3 is 12 amino acids long. Germline V gives CDR1 MDHEN, CDR2 SYDVKM. V gave up 3 bases and J gave up 12 bases, with 14 bases separating them. CDR3 amino acids: CASSFTRKVDTF. In DNA form, the CDR3 reads TGTGCCAGCAGTTTTACCAGGAAGGTTGACACCTTC.

There are many counts of this clonotype. The V and J genes are TRBV30 and TRBJ1-1, with D perhaps matching TRBD1 (6 bases). CDR1 GTSNPN and CDR2 SVGIG come from the germline V gene (reference sequence). CDR3 length equals 13 residues. V was shortened by 2 bases and J by 0 bases, with 7 bases between the two germline ends. Here the CDR3 DNA reads TGTGCCTGGAGTAAGGGGGTGAACACTGAAGCTTTCTTT. It specifies CAWSKGVNTEAFF.

Concerning this clonotype: This could be a read error, since a much larger clone is one nucleotide away. The gene calls are TRBV7-9 and TRBJ2-5; D not certain. Trimming took 5 bases from V and 2 from J, leaving 15 bases between them. Germline V gene lookup returns CDR1 SEHNR and CDR2 FQNEAQ (reference sequence). CDR3 length equals 15 residues. CDR3 DNA sequence: TGTGCCAGCAGCCCTTGGTCAGGCTATCAAGAGACCCAGTACTTC. This translates into CASSPWSGYQETQYF.

This clonotype was seen a few times. The chain combines TRBV18 with TRBJ1-2, with D perhaps TRBD1 (5 bases). The germline V and J ends were trimmed by 3 bases and 8 bases, with 19 bases remaining between them. Germline CDR1 and CDR2: KGHSH and LQKENI. This CDR3 has 15 amino acids. As DNA, the CDR3 is TGTGCCAGCTCACCGGAAAACGGGGGAAGTCAGGGCTACACCTTC. Protein sequence: CASSPENGGSQGYTF.

The table lists this clonotype with a few counts. This sequence joins TRBV28 and TRBJ1-1; no definite D call. This CDR3 comprises 15 residues. Germline CDR1 and CDR2: MDHEN and SYDVKM. Trimming shortened V by 6 bases and J by 3 bases, and 17 bases separated the two germline ends. The CDR3 region has the DNA TGTGCCAGCAGGAGGGCCGGTCCTCTACACACTGAAGCTTTCTTT. Its protein is CASRRAGPLHTEAFF.

This clonotype was seen at least ten times. The chain carries TRBV3-1 and TRBJ1-2; weak D call: TRBD1 (6 bases). The CDR3 has 12 amino acids. Between the trimmed V and J ends, which lost 6 bases and 10 bases, there was a span of 15 bases. Germline V gene sequence: CDR1 LGHDT, CDR2 YNNKEL (reference sequence). Written as DNA, the CDR3 is TGTGCCAGCAGAGCGAAAACAGGGTACTACACCTTC. Translated, it gives CASRAKTGYYTF.

This clonotype was counted at least ten times. V and J are TRBV6-5 and TRBJ1-1; TRBD1 matches 9 bases. The CDR3 runs to 16 residues. V was pared by 0 bases and J by 5 bases, with 7 bases of the junction left unmatched. Germline CDR1 is MNHEY and CDR2 is SVGAGI. DNA of the CDR3: TGTGCCAGCAGTTACTCGAGGACAGGGGCAGAGACTGAAGCTTTCTTT. It specifies CASSYSRTGAETEAFF.